One TCR beta chain is described in this entry. As yet, its antigen is unknown. A read error may account for a junction end that differs from germline. Healthy people donating bone marrow made up the donors. This entry comes from a study of cytomegalovirus exposure and HLA in healthy donors. Germline CDR1 and CDR2: SGHNT and YENEEA. This CDR3 comprises 13 residues. The PCR ran on 60 Vbeta and 13 Jbeta primers. Data came from immunoSEQ multiplex PCR; TCRdb stores just in-frame clones and leaves some out. The table includes approximately 190,000 clones, around 84% detected once. Study-wide results and limits: It is likely that the observed cluster of highly shared sequence variants was a sequencing artifact. Common viral pathogens seemed to be connected with several of the most significant clusters, according to a later analysis.

This chain uses TRBV11-3 with TRBJ2-1, with D possibly TRBD1 on 6 matching bases. The source is a woman between 50 and 59 years old in good health and CMV-seropositive. Material: PBMCs. The CDR3 nucleotides are TGTGCCAGCAGCCTAGACAGGCACAATGAGCAGTTCTTC. Translation: CASSLDRHNEQFF.